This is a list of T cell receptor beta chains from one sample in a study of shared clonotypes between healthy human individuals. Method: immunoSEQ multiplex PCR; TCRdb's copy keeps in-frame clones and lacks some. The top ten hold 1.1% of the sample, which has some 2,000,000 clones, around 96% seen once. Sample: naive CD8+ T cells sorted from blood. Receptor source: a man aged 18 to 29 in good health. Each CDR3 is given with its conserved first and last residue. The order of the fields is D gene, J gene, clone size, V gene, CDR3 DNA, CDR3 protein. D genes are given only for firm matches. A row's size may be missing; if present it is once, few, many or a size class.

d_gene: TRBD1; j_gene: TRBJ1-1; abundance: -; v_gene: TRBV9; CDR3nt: TGTGCCAGCAGTACGACAGGGGGGGCCACTGAAGCTTTCTTT; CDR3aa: CASSTTGGATEAFF
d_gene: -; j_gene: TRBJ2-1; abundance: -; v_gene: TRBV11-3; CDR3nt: TGTGCCAGCAGCTTAGACTGGAGCTCCTACAATGAGCAGTTCTTC; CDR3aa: CASSLDWSSYNEQFF
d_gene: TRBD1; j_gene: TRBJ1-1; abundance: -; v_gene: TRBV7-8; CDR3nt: TGTGCCAGCAGCTCAGAGGGACAGGGGGCTACTGAAGCTTTCTTT; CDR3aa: CASSSEGQGATEAFF
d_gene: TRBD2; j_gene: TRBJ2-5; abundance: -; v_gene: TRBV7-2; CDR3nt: TGTGCCAGCAGCCCTGGGACTAGCGGGAGTGAGACCCAGTACTTC; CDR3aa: CASSPGTSGSETQYF
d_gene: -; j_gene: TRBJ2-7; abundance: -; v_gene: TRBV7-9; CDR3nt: TGTGCCAGCAGCTTAGGAACTGGATTAATCTACGAGCAGTACTTC; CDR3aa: CASSLGTGLIYEQYF
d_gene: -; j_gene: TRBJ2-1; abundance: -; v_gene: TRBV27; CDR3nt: TGTGCCAGCAGTTTGGGCGGGATTGTCCACAATGAGCAGTTCTTC; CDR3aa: CASSLGGIVHNEQFF
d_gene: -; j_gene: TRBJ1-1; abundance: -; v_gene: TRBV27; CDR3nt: TGTGCCAGCAGTTCCCCGGGGTACACTGAAGCTTTCTTT; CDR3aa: CASSSPGYTEAFF
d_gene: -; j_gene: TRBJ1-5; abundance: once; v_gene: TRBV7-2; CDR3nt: TGTGCCAGCAGCCGACAGGAGTATAGCAATCAGCCCCAGCATTTT; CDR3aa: CASSRQEYSNQPQHF
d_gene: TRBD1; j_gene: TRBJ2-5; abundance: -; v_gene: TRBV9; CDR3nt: TGTGCCAGCAGCAAGGGACAGCAAGAGACCCAGTACTTC; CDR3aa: CASSKGQQETQYF
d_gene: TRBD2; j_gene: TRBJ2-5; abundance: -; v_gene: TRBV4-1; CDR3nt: TGCGCCAGCAGCGGCGGGAGAGAGACCCAGTACTTC; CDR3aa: CASSGGRETQYF
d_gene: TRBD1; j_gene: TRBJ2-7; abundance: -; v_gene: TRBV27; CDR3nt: TGTGCCAGCAGTTTCCCCGCGACAGGGCTGGGCGAGCAGTACTTC; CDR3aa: CASSFPATGLGEQYF
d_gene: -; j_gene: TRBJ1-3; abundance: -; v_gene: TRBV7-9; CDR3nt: TGTGCCAGCAGCTCCACGATCGGTTCTGGAAACACCATATATTTT; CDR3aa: CASSSTIGSGNTIYF
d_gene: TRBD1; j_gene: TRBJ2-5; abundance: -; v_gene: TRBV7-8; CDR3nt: TGTGCCAGCAGCTCGGACAGGTGGGAGACCCAGTACTTC; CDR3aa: CASSSDRWETQYF
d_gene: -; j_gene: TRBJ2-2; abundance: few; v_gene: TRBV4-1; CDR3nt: TGCGCCAGCAGCCAAGTTCTTAACAAAAATACCGGGAAACTGTTTTTT; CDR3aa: CASSQVLNKNTGKLFF
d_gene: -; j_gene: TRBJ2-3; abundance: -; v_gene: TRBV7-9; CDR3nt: TGTGCCAGCAGCTTGATGGGGGATAGCACAGATACGCAGTATTTT; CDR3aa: CASSLMGDSTDTQYF
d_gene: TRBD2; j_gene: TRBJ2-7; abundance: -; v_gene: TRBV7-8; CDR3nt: TGTGCCAGCGGACTAGCCTCCTACGAGCAGTACTTC; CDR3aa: CASGLASYEQYF
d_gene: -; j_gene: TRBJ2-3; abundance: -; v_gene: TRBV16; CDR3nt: TGTGCCAGCGGATTAGATACGCAGTATTTT; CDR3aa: CASGLDTQYF
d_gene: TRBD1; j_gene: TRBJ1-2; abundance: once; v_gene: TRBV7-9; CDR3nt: TGTGCCAGCAGCGCTACAGGGGCCGTAGACTACACCTTC; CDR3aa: CASSATGAVDYTF
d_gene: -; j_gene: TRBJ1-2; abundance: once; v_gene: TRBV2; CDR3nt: TGTGCCAGCAGGGACAGTTTTAACTATGGCTACACCTTC; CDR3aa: CASRDSFNYGYTF
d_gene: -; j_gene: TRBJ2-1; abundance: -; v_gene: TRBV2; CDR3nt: TGTGCCAGCAGTGCCAGGATGCCCCCGAATGAGCAGTTCTTC; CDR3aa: CASSARMPPNEQFF
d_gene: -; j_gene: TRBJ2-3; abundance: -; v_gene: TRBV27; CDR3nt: TGTGCCAGCAGTTTATTCCCGGGCACAGATACGCAGTATTTT; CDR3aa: CASSLFPGTDTQYF
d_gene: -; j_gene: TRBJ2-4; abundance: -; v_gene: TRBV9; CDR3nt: TGTGCCAGCAGCCCTAGGGGCGTGGGAGGCAACATTCAGTACTTC; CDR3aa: CASSPRGVGGNIQYF
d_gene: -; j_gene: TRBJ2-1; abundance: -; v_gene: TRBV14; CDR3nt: TGTGCCAGCAGCCCTCTTAGTAGTAGCTCCTACAATGAGCAGTTCTTC; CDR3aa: CASSPLSSSSYNEQFF
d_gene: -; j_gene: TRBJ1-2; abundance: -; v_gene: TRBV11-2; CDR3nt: TGTGCCAGCAGCTTAGAAACAGGGTCGATCTATGGCTACACCTTC; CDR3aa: CASSLETGSIYGYTF
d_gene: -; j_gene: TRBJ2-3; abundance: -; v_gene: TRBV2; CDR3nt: TGTGCCAGCATACAGGGAGTTGCTAGCACAGATACGCAGTATTTT; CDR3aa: CASIQGVASTDTQYF
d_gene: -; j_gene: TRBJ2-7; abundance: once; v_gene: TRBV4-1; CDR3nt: TGCGCCAGCAGCCAAGAACCCAGCTATATTCCCTACGAGCAGTACTTC; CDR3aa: CASSQEPSYIPYEQYF
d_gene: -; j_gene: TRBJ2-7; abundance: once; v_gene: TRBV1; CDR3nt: TGCACCAGCAGCCAAGGTTTCGGCCTAGCGGGAATCTCCTCCTCCTACGAGCAGTACTTC; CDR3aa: CTSSQGFGLAGISSSYEQYF
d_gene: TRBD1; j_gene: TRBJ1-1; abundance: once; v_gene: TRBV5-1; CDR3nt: TGCGCCAGCTCCCGGACAGGGGTGAACACTGAAGCTTTCTTT; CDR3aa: CASSRTGVNTEAFF